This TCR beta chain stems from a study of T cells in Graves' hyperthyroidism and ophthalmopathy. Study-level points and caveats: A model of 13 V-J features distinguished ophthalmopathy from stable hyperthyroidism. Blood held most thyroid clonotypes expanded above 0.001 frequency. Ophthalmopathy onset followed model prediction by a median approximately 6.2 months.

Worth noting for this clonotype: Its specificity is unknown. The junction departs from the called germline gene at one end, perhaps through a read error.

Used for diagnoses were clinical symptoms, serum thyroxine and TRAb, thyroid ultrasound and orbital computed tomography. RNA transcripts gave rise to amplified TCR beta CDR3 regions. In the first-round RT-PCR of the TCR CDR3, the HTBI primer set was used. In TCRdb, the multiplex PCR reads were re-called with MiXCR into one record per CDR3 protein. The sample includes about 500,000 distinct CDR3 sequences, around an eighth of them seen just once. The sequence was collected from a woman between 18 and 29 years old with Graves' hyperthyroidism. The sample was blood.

As DNA, the CDR3 is TGTGCCAGCAGTTACTCCACCGGGCGGACGACTGAAGCTTTCTTT. Translation: CASSYSTGRTTEAFF. The rearrangement joins TRBV10-3 to TRBJ1-1; D remains unclear. Germline CDR1 is ENHRY and CDR2 is SYGVKD. This CDR3 comprises 15 residues.